The 29 T cell receptor beta chains presented below share a single source sample, sequenced in a study of cytomegalovirus exposure and HLA in healthy donors. Primers for the PCR totalled 60 Vbeta and 13 Jbeta. Produced via immunoSEQ multiplex PCR; TCRdb's table is partial and in-frame only. The repertoire holds some 160,000 clones, with 84% as singletons. The sequenced sample was PBMCs. The receptor source for this set is a man aged 18 to 30 in good health and CMV-seronegative.

V usage is TRBV7-9 and J usage is TRBJ2-7, with TRBD1 matching 9 bases. The V segment lost 1 base and the J segment 5 bases; nucleotides outside the gene matches: 12. The CDR3 consists of 17 residues. The germline CDR1 and CDR2 sequences are SEHNR and FQNEAQ (reference sequence). CDR3 nucleotides: TGTGCCAGCAGCTTAGAGGGGGCCGGGACAGGGTCCCACGAGCAGTACTTC. It is translated as CASSLEGAGTGSHEQYF.

The chain combines TRBV27 with TRBJ2-1, with 11 bases matching TRBD2. With V trimmed by 3 bases and J by 2 bases, 9 bases remained unmatched. CDR3 size: 18 residues. Germline CDR1 MNHEY, CDR2 SMNVEV (reference sequence). CDR3 loop: CASSLVSGRGTPYNEQFF. CDR3 sequence (DNA): TGTGCCAGCAGTTTGGTTAGCGGGAGGGGTACCCCCTACAATGAGCAGTTCTTC.

This chain uses TRBV4-1 with TRBJ1-1; TRBD1 might be the D (6 bases). The V end was cut by 3 bases, the J end by 1 base, with 12 bases between. CDR3 length: 15 amino acids. The germline gives CDR1 MGHRA, CDR2 YSYEKL. The CDR3 reads CASSQGHSGNTEAFF. In nucleotides, the CDR3 is TGCGCCAGCAGCCAGGGACATTCAGGGAACACTGAAGCTTTCTTT.

The chain joins TRBV11-1 to TRBJ2-7; 9 nucleotides line up with TRBD1. Germline V gives CDR1 SGHAT, CDR2 FQDESV (reference sequence). J lost 5 bases, V lost 1 base, and 6 bases had no gene match. CDR3 length: 15 amino acids. The CDR3, as DNA: TGTGCCAGCAGCTTAGATTTTGGACAGGGGAACGAGCAGTACTTC. Translated, it gives CASSLDFGQGNEQYF. Supplemented by reference TRBV11-1 and TRBJ2-7, the full variable domain reads EAEVAQSPRYKITEKSQAVAFWCDPISGHATLYWYRQILGQGPELLVQFQDESVVDDSQLPKDRFSAERLKGVDSTLKIQPAELGDSAMYLCASSLDFGQGNEQYFGPGTRLTVT.

The gene calls are TRBV10-3 and TRBJ2-7; tentative D call: TRBD1 (6 bases). The CDR3 covers 14 residues. The germline V and J ends were trimmed by 6 bases and 6 bases, with 18 bases remaining between them. Germline V gives CDR1 ENHRY, CDR2 SYGVKD. CDR3 in amino acids: CAIRKQGNQGEQYF. In DNA form, the CDR3 reads TGTGCCATCAGAAAACAGGGAAACCAGGGCGAGCAGTACTTC.

J is TRBJ1-3 and V is TRBV6-1; tentatively, D is TRBD1 (6 bases). This CDR3 has 16 residues. The V gene's germline CDR1 is MNHNS and CDR2 SASEGT. V was clipped by 3 bases and J by 4 bases, with 16 bases between them. DNA of the CDR3: TGTGCCAGCAGTGACGCCTTAACAGGGTCCGGAAACACCATATATTTT. It encodes CASSDALTGSGNTIYF.

The rearrangement joins TRBV10-3 to TRBJ1-4; TRBD1 aligns across 9 bases. Germline V gives CDR1 ENHRY, CDR2 SYGVKD. The junction had 6 bases not matched to a gene; V was cut back by 5 bases and J by 8 bases. This CDR3 is 14 amino acids long. CDR3 nucleotides: TGTGCCATCAGTCCGGGACAGGGAGGAGAAAAACTGTTTTTT. Encoded protein: CAISPGQGGEKLFF.

The chain is built from TRBV28 and TRBJ1-2; a weak D match, TRBD1 (6 bases). The CDR3 is 15 amino acids. CDR1 is MDHEN and CDR2 is SYDVKM in the germline V gene. The V gene lost 8 bases and the J gene lost 4 bases, with 20 bases spanning the gap. The CDR3 protein is CASGEGGRKIYGYTF. CDR3 DNA sequence: TGTGCCAGCGGCGAGGGGGGGAGGAAGATCTATGGCTACACCTTC.

This rearrangement joins TRBV28 to TRBJ2-7; 8 bases align to TRBD1. Looked up from germline, CDR1 is MDHEN and CDR2 is SYDVKM. J lost 3 bases, V lost 6 bases, and 10 bases had no gene match. The CDR3 sequence is 15 residues long. The CDR3 region is CASSLTGVVFYEQYF. CDR3 nucleotide sequence: TGTGCCAGCAGCCTGACAGGGGTTGTTTTCTACGAGCAGTACTTC.

The gene calls are TRBV6-6 and TRBJ1-6; 7 nucleotides line up with TRBD1. The length of the CDR3 is 15 residues. The V gene end was trimmed by 2 bases and the J gene end by 7 bases; junction bases not matched to a gene: 5. The germline CDR1 and CDR2 sequences are MNHNY and SVGAGI (reference sequence). The CDR3 DNA sequence: TGTGCCAGCAGTTACGGTAGGGACAGAAATTCACCCCTCCACTTT. Protein sequence: CASSYGRDRNSPLHF.

The V gene is TRBV7-9, the J gene TRBJ1-2; 11 bases align to TRBD1. With V trimmed by 5 bases and J by 0 bases, 8 bases remained unmatched. CDR1 is SEHNR and CDR2 is FQNEAQ in the germline V gene (reference sequence). This CDR3 region has 17 residues. In DNA form, the CDR3 reads TGTGCCAGCAGCGTCGGACAGGGGGCGCTTTCTAACTATGGCTACACCTTC. It encodes CASSVGQGALSNYGYTF. Supplemented by reference TRBV7-9 and TRBJ1-2, the full variable domain reads DTGVSQNPRHKITKRGQNVTFRCDPISEHNRLYWYRQTLGQGPEFLTYFQNEAQLEKSRLLSDRFSAERPKGSFSTLEIQRTEQGDSAMYLCASSVGQGALSNYGYTFGSGTRLTVV.

This clone appeared a single time. The rearrangement joins TRBV12-5 to TRBJ1-5; no clear D. The CDR3 is made up of 17 amino acids. V was cut by 4 bases and J by 2 bases, with 18 bases left in between. Per germline, CDR1 LGHNT and CDR2 FRNRAP. The CDR3 loop reads CASGSKVSPEGNQPQHF. CDR3 in DNA: TGTGCTAGTGGTTCGAAGGTCTCCCCGGAGGGCAATCAGCCCCAGCATTTT. Complete variable domain (other parts from reference TRBV12-5 and TRBJ1-5): DARVTQTPRHKVTEMGQEVTMRCQPILGHNTVFWYRQTMMQGLELLAYFRNRAPLDDSGMPKDRFSAEMPDATLATLKIQPSEPRDSAVYFCASGSKVSPEGNQPQHFGDGTRLSIL.

The J gene is TRBJ2-7, the V gene TRBV10-3, with a tentative D call TRBD2 (6 bases). The CDR3 sequence is 13 residues long. V gave up 2 bases and J gave up 7 bases, with 12 bases separating them. Germline V gives CDR1 ENHRY, CDR2 SYGVKD. This chain's CDR3 is CAISEIAAGEQYF. The CDR3 DNA sequence: TGTGCCATCAGTGAGATAGCTGCGGGGGAGCAGTACTTC.

V and J are TRBV21-1 and TRBJ1-2. TRBV21-1 represents a pseudogene. This CDR3 spans 14 amino acids. The DNA of the CDR3 is TGTGCCAGCAGCAACGGGATTTCTAACTATGGCTACACCTTC. Amino acids: CASSNGISNYGYTF.

A remark on this clone: At one end, the junction sequence differs from germline, possibly due to a read error. V usage is TRBV9 and J usage is TRBJ2-7, with TRBD1 matching 8 bases. CDR1 SGDLS and CDR2 YYNGEE come from the germline V gene. The CDR3 covers 13 residues. The CDR3 region is CASSPGTGGRIFF. The DNA for the CDR3 is TGTGCCAGCAGCCCCGGGACAGGAGGTAGGATATTCTTC.

As DNA, the CDR3 is TGCAGCGTTGAAGGGGGAGGAGACGAGCAGTACTTC. This encodes CSVEGGGDEQYF. The chain employs TRBV29-1 and TRBJ2-7, with D possibly TRBD2 on 6 matching bases. The CDR3 is 12 residues long. Germline V CDR1 and CDR2: SQVTM, ANQGSEA. V lost 1 base and J lost 5, with 9 bases in between.

The chain has TRBV7-2 and TRBJ1-1, with D perhaps matching TRBD1 (6 bases). Germline assignment: CDR1 SGHTA and CDR2 FQGNSA. The CDR3 covers 14 residues. Trimming stripped 6 bases from V and 0 bases from J, with 11 bases between. CDR3 nucleotides: TGTGCCAGCAGGAAAGACAGGTTGAACACTGAAGCTTTCTTT. It translates to CASRKDRLNTEAFF.

The chain recombines TRBV28 with TRBJ1-1; tentative D call: TRBD1 (6 bases). Germline V gene data show CDR1 as MDHEN and CDR2 as SYDVKM. V was trimmed by 4 bases and J by 6 bases, leaving 21 bases between them. This CDR3 spans 16 amino acids. The CDR3, as DNA: TGTGCCAGCAGTTCTGATCGTGTGTCAGGGGCTGCTGAAGCTTTCTTT. Encoded protein: CASSSDRVSGAAEAFF.

The rearrangement uses TRBV18 and TRBJ1-1; D remains unclear. The ends were cut back, 3 bases at V and 0 bases at J, with 8 bases in the middle. CDR3 length: 14 residues. Germline V gives CDR1 KGHSH, CDR2 LQKENI. The CDR3 here is CASSPAEMNTEAFF. Here the CDR3 DNA reads TGTGCCAGCTCACCGGCGGAGATGAACACTGAAGCTTTCTTT.

The V and J genes are TRBV6-6 and TRBJ1-4, with 9 nucleotides matching TRBD1. Germline lookup yields CDR1 MNHNY and CDR2 SVGAGI (reference sequence). V lost 6 bases to trimming and J lost 7 bases; unmatched junction nucleotides: 6. The CDR3 is 14 amino acids. CDR3 sequence: CASSPGTGREKLFF. The CDR3 region has the DNA TGTGCCAGCAGCCCGGGGACAGGGCGTGAAAAACTGTTTTTT.

The V call is TRBV28, the J call TRBJ2-1; no clear D. CDR1 MDHEN and CDR2 SYDVKM come from the germline V gene. V was clipped by 2 bases and J by 6 bases, with 8 bases between them. The CDR3 covers 13 residues. The CDR3: CASSLERANEQFF. In DNA, the CDR3 is TGTGCCAGCAGTTTAGAACGAGCCAATGAGCAGTTCTTC. Full variable domain (outside the CDR3, taken from reference TRBV28 and TRBJ2-1): DVKVTQSSRYLVKRTGEKVFLECVQDMDHENMFWYRQDPGLGLRLIYFSYDVKMKEKGDIPEGYSVSREKKERFSLILESASTNQTSMYLCASSLERANEQFFGPGTRLTVL.

This clone has just a few counts. The chain employs TRBV7-9 and TRBJ2-1; tentatively, D is TRBD2 (5 bases). V lost 5 bases to trimming and J lost 10 bases, with 18 bases between them. The CDR3 length is 14 residues. Looked up from germline, CDR1 is SEHNR and CDR2 is FQNEAQ (reference sequence). The CDR3 nucleotides read TGTGCCAGCAGCAAGAGGGATCGGCCCGACGAGCAGTTCTTC. Its protein is CASSKRDRPDEQFF.

The CDR3 region has the DNA TGTGCCAGCAGCCGCACGGACATACTCTACGAGCAGTACTTC. It encodes CASSRTDILYEQYF. This chain connects TRBV14 to TRBJ2-7; the D gene is possibly TRBD1 (5 bases). The germline V gene encodes CDR1 SGHDN and CDR2 FVKESK. The CDR3 consists of 14 residues. Trimming cost V 4 bases and J 3 bases, with 13 bases left between them.

The V and J genes are TRBV10-3 and TRBJ2-3; possible D gene TRBD2, 6 bases. The length of the CDR3 is 15 residues. The V end was cut by 4 bases, the J end by 0 bases, with 11 bases between. Per germline, CDR1 ENHRY and CDR2 SYGVKD. The chain's CDR3 is CAISARRGSTDTQYF. The CDR3 nucleotides read TGTGCCATCAGTGCGCGGAGGGGTAGCACAGATACGCAGTATTTT.

This clone was observed a single time. The V gene is TRBV7-2, the J gene TRBJ2-7, with 10 bases fitting TRBD2. V trimming: 5 bases; J trimming: 2 bases; junction bases outside the gene matches: 3. Germline-derived CDR1 and CDR2 are SGHTA and FQGNSA. The CDR3 has 14 amino acids. In nucleotides, the CDR3 is TGTGCCAGCAGCCCCGGGACTAGCGCCTACGAGCAGTACTTC. Translation: CASSPGTSAYEQYF.

J is TRBJ1-2 and V is TRBV20-1; D possibly corresponds to TRBD1 (6 bases). Germline CDR1 and CDR2: DFQATT and SNEGSKA (reference sequence). The CDR3 covers 11 residues. V was trimmed by 1 base and J by 7 bases, leaving 7 bases between them. The CDR3 coding sequence is TGCAGTGCTAGAGCCAGGGGTGGCTACACCTTC. Encoded protein: CSARARGGYTF.

The rearrangement links TRBV11-1 to TRBJ2-7; D is unclear. In germline, CDR1 is SGHAT, CDR2 FQDESV (reference sequence). This CDR3 is 11 amino acids long. Trimming removed 4 bases from V and 3 bases from J, with 4 bases in between. CDR3 DNA sequence: TGTGCCAGCAGCTACGGCTACGAGCAGTACTTC. Its protein product is CASSYGYEQYF.

The chain links TRBV27 to TRBJ1-1; the D is unclear. Looked up from germline, CDR1 is MNHEY and CDR2 is SMNVEV (reference sequence). V dropped 7 bases and J dropped 4 bases, with 19 bases sitting between them. The CDR3 has 15 residues. CDR3 residues: CASNASPGLTTEAFF. The CDR3 nucleotides read TGTGCCAGCAATGCCTCTCCAGGACTGACCACTGAAGCTTTCTTT.

V is TRBV2 and J is TRBJ2-7; D unresolved. The CDR3 runs to 16 residues. Trimming left V 4 bases short and J 3 bases short, with 19 bases between. Germline CDR1 reads SNHLY; CDR2 reads FYNNEI. The DNA of the CDR3 is TGTGCCAGCAGTGGGCCCGGCGCGGAGCGTAACTACGAGCAGTACTTC. Its translation is CASSGPGAERNYEQYF.